What follows is one T cell receptor (beta chain) and its context. No antigen is known for it. V trimming: 5 bases; J trimming: 4 bases; junction bases outside the gene matches: 2. This CDR3 comprises 14 residues. Germline CDR1 and CDR2: SNHLY and FYNNEI. The PCR made use of 60 Vbeta and 13 Jbeta primers. Data came from immunoSEQ multiplex PCR; TCRdb stores just in-frame clones and leaves some out. Among approximately 130,000 clones, about 80% were seen once, and the ten largest hold 1.4% to 1.5%. This record belongs to a study of cytomegalovirus exposure and HLA in healthy donors. Whole-study findings and limits: Donor immune exposure was known only as CMV serostatus. In a later analysis, parvovirus B19, influenza, CMV and Epstein-Barr virus appeared linked to several top co-occurrence clusters. It was assumed in the presence/absence analyses that sequencing depth was roughly uniform across donors.

The chain recombines TRBV2 with TRBJ1-5; TRBD1 agrees at 10 bases. Input material: PBMCs. The clonotype was recovered from a woman younger than 30 in good health and CMV-seronegative. CDR3 amino acids: CASSPGQGNQPQHF. CDR3 DNA: TGTGCCAGCAGTCCGGGACAGGGGAATCAGCCCCAGCATTTT. The full variable domain, with the rest looked up from reference TRBV2 and TRBJ1-5, is EPEVTQTPSHQVTQMGQEVILRCVPISNHLYFYWYRQILGQKVEFLVSFYNNEISEKSEIFDDQFSVERPDGSNFTLKIRSTKLEDSAMYFCASSPGQGNQPQHFGDGTRLSIL.